Listed here are 10 T cell receptor beta chains from one sample, sequenced in a study of cytomegalovirus exposure and HLA in healthy donors. The method was immunoSEQ multiplex PCR; TCRdb's version includes in-frame clones alone and lacks a portion of them. The sample lists 90,000 to 130,000 clones, 89% seen once, with 1.5% to 2% in the top ten. Sequencing used PBMCs. The origin of the receptors is a young woman in good health and CMV-seronegative.

The chain is built from TRBV5-6 and TRBJ2-7, with a tentative D call TRBD1 (6 bases). Trimming pared 4 bases from V and 3 bases from J, leaving 14 bases between. The CDR3 runs to 14 residues. Germline CDR1 and CDR2: SGHDT and YYEEEE. CDR3 residues: CASSAYTGYYEQYF. CDR3 bases: TGTGCCAGCAGCGCGTACACAGGGTACTACGAGCAGTACTTC. Full variable domain (outside the CDR3, taken from reference TRBV5-6 and TRBJ2-7): DAGVTQSPTHLIKTRGQQVTLRCSPKSGHDTVSWYQQALGQGPQFIFQYYEEEERQRGNFPDRFSGHQFPNYSSELNVNALLLGDSALYLCASSAYTGYYEQYFGPGTRLTVT.

The chain carries TRBV7-2 and TRBJ2-1; 7 bases map to TRBD2. The CDR3 loop spans 14 amino acids. Germline values: CDR1 SGHTA, CDR2 FQGNSA. V was pared by 5 bases and J by 6 bases, with 7 bases of the junction left unmatched. The CDR3 loop is CASSHRWGGNEQFF. CDR3 DNA sequence: TGTGCCAGCAGCCACCGTTGGGGGGGCAATGAGCAGTTCTTC.

J is TRBJ2-2 and V is TRBV7-2; 12 bases align to TRBD2. V lost 3 bases and J lost 1; bases outside the gene matches: 6. The V gene's germline CDR1 is SGHTA and CDR2 FQGNSA. This CDR3 is built from 18 residues. The CDR3 DNA reads TGTGCCAGCAGCTTCCCCCCTAGCGGGGGGGTGAACACCGGGGAGCTGTTTTTT. It specifies CASSFPPSGGVNTGELFF.

The genes are TRBV7-3 and TRBJ1-2, with D possibly being TRBD1 (5 bases). CDR1 SGHTA and CDR2 FQGTGA come from the germline V gene. The V end was cut by 5 bases, the J end by 1 base, with 14 bases between. CDR3 length: 15 residues. Here the CDR3 DNA reads TGTGCCAGCAGCCAGGGTTCCCCTATTAACTATGGCTACACCTTC. This sequence encodes CASSQGSPINYGYTF.

The rearrangement links TRBV5-1 to TRBJ1-3, with TRBD1 identical over 9 bases. Germline assignment: CDR1 SGHRS and CDR2 YFSETQ. The CDR3 loop spans 18 amino acids. Trimming took 4 bases from V and 0 from J; bases not matched to a gene: 11. CDR3 protein: CASSPAGTGLLSGNTIYF. CDR3 nucleotides: TGCGCCAGCAGCCCGGCCGGGACAGGGCTCCTCTCTGGAAACACCATATATTTT.

V is TRBV5-1 and J is TRBJ2-1; 8 nucleotides align to TRBD2. The germline CDR1 and CDR2 sequences are SGHRS and YFSETQ. The CDR3 length is 14 residues. J gave up 6 bases and V 2 bases, and 4 bases lay outside the gene matches. The CDR3 region has the DNA TGCGCCAGCAGCTTATCCGGGACTAGCAATGAGCAGTTCTTC. Its translation is CASSLSGTSNEQFF.

This chain connects TRBV28 to TRBJ1-6; TRBD1 matches 9 bases. V trimming: 4 bases; J trimming: 9 bases; junction bases outside the gene matches: 10. Germline CDR1 reads MDHEN; CDR2 reads SYDVKM. The CDR3 covers 16 residues. DNA for the CDR3: TGTGCCAGCAGTTCCGCCTCCGGGACAGGGCGTTCACCCCTCCACTTT. Residues: CASSSASGTGRSPLHF.

The rearrangement joins TRBV30 to TRBJ1-2, with unresolved D. CDR3 length: 14 residues. Trimming stripped 3 bases from V and 4 bases from J, with 15 bases between. Germline loops: CDR1 GTSNPN, CDR2 SVGIG (reference sequence). CDR3 nucleotides: TGTGCCTGGAGACCCGCCGACATATTCTATGGCTACACCTTC. It codes for CAWRPADIFYGYTF.

The count of this clone is one. The V gene is TRBV5-6, the J gene TRBJ2-2, with TRBD1 matching 8 bases. Looked up from germline, CDR1 is SGHDT and CDR2 is YYEEEE. This CDR3 is built from 16 residues. After removal of 1 base from V and 1 base from J, the junction contained 3 bases not matched to a gene. The CDR3 is CASSLYGQGNTGELFF. The CDR3 region has the DNA TGTGCCAGCAGCTTGTACGGACAGGGGAACACCGGGGAGCTGTTTTTT.

V usage is TRBV15 and J usage is TRBJ2-7; 7 bases agree with TRBD1. The CDR3 is made up of 16 amino acids. With 1 base clipped from V and 5 bases from J, the junction kept 11 bases outside the gene matches. Germline V CDR1 and CDR2: LNHNV, YYDKDF (reference sequence). CDR3 bases: TGTGCCACCAGCAGAGTTAGGCTTGGGCAGGGGGACGAGCAGTACTTC. Protein product: CATSRVRLGQGDEQYF.